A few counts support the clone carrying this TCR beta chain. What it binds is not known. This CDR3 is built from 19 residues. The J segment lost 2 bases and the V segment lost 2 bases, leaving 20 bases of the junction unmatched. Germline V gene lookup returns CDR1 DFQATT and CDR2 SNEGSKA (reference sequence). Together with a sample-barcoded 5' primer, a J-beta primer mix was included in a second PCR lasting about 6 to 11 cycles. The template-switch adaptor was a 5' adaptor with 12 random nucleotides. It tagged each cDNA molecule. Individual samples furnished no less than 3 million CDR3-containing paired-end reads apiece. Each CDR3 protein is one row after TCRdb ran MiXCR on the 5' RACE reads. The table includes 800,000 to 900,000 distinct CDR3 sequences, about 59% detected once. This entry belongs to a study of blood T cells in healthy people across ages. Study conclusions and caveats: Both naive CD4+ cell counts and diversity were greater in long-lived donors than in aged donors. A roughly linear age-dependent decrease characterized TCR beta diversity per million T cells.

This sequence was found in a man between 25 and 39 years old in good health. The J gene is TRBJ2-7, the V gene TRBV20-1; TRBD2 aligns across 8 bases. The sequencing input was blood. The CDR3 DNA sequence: TGCAGTGCTAGACCTCCGTCGGGGGCGAGTAGCGGGATCACCTACGAGCAGTACTTC. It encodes CSARPPSGASSGITYEQYF.